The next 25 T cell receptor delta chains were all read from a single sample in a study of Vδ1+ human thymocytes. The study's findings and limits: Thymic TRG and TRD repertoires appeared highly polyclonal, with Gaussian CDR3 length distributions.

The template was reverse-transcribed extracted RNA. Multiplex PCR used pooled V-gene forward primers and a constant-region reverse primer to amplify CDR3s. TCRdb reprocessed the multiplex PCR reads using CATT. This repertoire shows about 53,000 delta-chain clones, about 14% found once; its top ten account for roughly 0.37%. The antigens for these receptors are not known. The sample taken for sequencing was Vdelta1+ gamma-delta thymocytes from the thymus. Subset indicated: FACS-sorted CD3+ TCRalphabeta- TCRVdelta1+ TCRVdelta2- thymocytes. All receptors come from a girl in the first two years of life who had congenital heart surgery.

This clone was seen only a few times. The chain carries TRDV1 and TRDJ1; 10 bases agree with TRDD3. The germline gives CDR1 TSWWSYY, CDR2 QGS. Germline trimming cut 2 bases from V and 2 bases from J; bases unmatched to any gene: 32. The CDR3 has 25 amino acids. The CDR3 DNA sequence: TGTGCTCTTGGGGAAGGGACTACCGCCCCCTTACTGGGGGATTGTAGGAGTAGGTTGACCGATAAACTCATCTTT. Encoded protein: CALGEGTTAPLLGDCRSRLTDKLIF.

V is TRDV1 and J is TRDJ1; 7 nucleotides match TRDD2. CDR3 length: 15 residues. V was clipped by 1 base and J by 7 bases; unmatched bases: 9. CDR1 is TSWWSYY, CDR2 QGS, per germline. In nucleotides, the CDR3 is TGTGCTCTTGGGGAACGATTCCTACGGAGGGTTAAACTCATCTTT. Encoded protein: CALGERFLRRVKLIF.

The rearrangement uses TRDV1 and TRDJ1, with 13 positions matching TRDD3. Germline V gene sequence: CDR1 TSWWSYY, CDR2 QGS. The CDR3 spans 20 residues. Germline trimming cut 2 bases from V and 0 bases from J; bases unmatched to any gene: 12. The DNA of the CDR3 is TGTGCTCTTGGGGAATCGTTCCTACTGGGGGATACGGTAAACACCGATAAACTCATCTTT. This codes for CALGESFLLGDTVNTDKLIF.

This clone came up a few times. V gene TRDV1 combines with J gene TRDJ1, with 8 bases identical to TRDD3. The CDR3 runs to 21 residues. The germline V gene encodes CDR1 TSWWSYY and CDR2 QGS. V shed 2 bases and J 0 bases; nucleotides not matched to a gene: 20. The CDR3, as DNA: TGTGCTCTTGGGGAATTGCCTTCCCTGGAACTGGGGGGAGAGTACACCGATAAACTCATCTTT. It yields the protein CALGELPSLELGGEYTDKLIF.

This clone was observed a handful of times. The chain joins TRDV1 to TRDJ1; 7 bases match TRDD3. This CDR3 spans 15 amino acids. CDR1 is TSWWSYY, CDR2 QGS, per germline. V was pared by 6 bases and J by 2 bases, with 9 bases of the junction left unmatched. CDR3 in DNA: TGTGCTCTTGGTGAAAACAGGATACGGACCGATAAACTCATCTTT. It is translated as CALGENRIRTDKLIF.

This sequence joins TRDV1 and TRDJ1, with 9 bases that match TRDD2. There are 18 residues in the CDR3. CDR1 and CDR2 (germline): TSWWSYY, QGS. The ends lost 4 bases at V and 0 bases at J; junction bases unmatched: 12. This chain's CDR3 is CALGGAFLRRGYTDKLIF. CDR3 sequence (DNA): TGTGCTCTTGGGGGCGCCTTCCTACGACGCGGGTACACCGATAAACTCATCTTT.

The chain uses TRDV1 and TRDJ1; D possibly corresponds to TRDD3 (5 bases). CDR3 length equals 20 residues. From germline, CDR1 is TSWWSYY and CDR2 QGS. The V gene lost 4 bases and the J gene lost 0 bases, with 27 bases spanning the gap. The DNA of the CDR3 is TGTGCTCTTGGGGGACGGCCTCTCCGGCGGGGAAACCTGTACACCGATAAACTCATCTTT. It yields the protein CALGGRPLRRGNLYTDKLIF.

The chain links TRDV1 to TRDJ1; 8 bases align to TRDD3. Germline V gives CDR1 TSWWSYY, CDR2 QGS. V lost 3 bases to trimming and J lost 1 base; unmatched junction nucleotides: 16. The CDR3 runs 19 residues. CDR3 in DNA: TGTGCTCTTGGGGACCACTTCCCCAGTACTGGGGGTCCCACCGATAAACTCATCTTT. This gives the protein CALGDHFPSTGGPTDKLIF.

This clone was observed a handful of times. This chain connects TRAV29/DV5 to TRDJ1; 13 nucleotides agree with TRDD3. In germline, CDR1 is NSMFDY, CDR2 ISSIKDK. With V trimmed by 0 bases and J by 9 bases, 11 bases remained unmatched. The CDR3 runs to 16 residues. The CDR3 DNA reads TGTGCAGCAAGCGCGCACTGGGGGATACGCGGGAGTGAACTCATCTTT. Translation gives CAASAHWGIRGSELIF. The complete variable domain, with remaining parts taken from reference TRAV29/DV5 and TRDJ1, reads DQQVKQNSPSLSVQEGRISILNCDYTNSMFDYFLWYKKYPAEGPTFLISISSIKDKNEDGRFTVFLNKSAKHLSLHIVPSQPGDSAVYFCAASAHWGIRGSELIFGKGTRVTVEP.

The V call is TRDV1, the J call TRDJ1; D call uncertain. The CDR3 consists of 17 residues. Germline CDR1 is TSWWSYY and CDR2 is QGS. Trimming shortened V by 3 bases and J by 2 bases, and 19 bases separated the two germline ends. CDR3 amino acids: CALGDTIPDRRTDKLIF. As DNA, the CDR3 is TGTGCTCTTGGGGATACTATCCCCGATAGGAGGACCGATAAACTCATCTTT.

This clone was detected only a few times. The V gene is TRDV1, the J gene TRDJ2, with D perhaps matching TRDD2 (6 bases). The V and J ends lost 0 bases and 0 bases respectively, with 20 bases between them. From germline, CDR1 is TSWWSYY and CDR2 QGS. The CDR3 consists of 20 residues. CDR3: CALGELPTGYWMSLTAQLFF. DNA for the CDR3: TGTGCTCTTGGGGAACTTCCTACGGGGTACTGGATGTCTTTGACAGCACAACTCTTCTTT.

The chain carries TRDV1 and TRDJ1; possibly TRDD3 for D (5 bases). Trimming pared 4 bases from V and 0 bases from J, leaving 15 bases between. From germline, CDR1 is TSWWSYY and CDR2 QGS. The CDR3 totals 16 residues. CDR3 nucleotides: TGTGCTCTTGGGGTTAATGGGGAGATCGACACCGATAAACTCATCTTT. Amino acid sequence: CALGVNGEIDTDKLIF.

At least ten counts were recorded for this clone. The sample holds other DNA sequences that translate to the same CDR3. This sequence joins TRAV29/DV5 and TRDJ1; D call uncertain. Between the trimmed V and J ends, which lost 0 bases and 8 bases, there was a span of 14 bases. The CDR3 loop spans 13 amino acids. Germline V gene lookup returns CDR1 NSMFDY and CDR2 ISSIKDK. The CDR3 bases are TGTGCAGCAAGCGCGTCTCTCCGGGTAAAACTCATCTTT. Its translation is CAASASLRVKLIF.

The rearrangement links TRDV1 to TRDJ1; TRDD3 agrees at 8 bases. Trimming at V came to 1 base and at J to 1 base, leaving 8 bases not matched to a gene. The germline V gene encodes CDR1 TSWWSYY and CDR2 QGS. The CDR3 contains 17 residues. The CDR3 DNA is TGTGCTCTTGGGGAACAGTGGGGGGATATAAGCACCGATAAACTCATCTTT. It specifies CALGEQWGDISTDKLIF.

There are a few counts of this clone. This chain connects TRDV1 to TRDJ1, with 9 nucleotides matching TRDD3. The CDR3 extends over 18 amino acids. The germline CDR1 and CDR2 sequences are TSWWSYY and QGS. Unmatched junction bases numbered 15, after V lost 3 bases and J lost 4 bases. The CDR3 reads CALGEPGEGGYQSDKLIF. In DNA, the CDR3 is TGTGCTCTTGGGGAGCCGGGCGAGGGGGGATACCAAAGCGATAAACTCATCTTT.

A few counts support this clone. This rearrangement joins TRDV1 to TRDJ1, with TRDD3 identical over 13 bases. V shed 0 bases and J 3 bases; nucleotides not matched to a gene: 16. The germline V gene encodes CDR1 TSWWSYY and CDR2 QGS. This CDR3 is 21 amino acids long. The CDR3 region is CALGELIPRHTGGYVADKLIF. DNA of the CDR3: TGTGCTCTTGGGGAACTTATACCGCGCCATACTGGGGGATACGTTGCCGATAAACTCATCTTT.

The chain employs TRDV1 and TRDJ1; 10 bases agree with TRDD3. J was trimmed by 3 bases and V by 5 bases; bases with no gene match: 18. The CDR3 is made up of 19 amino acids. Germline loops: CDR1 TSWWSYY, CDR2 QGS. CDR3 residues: CALGSHFLRGIRSPDKLIF. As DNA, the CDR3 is TGTGCTCTTGGGTCACACTTCCTCCGGGGGATACGTTCGCCCGATAAACTCATCTTT.

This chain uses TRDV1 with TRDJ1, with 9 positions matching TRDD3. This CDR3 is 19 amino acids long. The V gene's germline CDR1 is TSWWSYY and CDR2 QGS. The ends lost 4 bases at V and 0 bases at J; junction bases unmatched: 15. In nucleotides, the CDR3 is TGTGCTCTTGGGGGAGCGCTGGGGGATCCGATTTGGTACACCGATAAACTCATCTTT. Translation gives CALGGALGDPIWYTDKLIF.

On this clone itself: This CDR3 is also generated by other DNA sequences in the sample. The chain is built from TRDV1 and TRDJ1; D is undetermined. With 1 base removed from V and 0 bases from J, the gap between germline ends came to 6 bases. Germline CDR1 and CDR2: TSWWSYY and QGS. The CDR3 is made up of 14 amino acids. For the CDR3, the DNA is TGTGCTCTTGGGGAACCCCGATACACCGATAAACTCATCTTT. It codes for CALGEPRYTDKLIF.

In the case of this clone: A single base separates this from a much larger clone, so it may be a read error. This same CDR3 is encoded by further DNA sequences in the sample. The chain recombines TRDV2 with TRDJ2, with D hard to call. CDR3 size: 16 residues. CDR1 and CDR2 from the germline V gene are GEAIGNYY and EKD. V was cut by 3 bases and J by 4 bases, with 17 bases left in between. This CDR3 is CACDPTSSDKTAQLFF. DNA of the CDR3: TGTGCCTGTGACCCCACCTCCTCGGACAAGACAGCACAACTCTTCTTT.

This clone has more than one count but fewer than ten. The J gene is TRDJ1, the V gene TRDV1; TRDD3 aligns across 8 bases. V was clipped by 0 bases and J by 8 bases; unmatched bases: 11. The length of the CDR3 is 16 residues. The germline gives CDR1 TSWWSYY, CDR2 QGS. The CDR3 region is CALGELFPAGGPKLIF. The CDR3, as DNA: TGTGCTCTTGGGGAACTATTCCCGGCTGGGGGACCAAAACTCATCTTT.

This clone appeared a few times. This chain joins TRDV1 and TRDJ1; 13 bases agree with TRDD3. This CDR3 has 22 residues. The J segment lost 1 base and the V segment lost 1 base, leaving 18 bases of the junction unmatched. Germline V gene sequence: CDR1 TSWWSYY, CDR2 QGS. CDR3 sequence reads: CALGEPSQGTGGYGRFTDKLIF. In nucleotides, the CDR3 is TGTGCTCTTGGGGAACCTTCCCAGGGGACTGGGGGATACGGAAGATTCACCGATAAACTCATCTTT.

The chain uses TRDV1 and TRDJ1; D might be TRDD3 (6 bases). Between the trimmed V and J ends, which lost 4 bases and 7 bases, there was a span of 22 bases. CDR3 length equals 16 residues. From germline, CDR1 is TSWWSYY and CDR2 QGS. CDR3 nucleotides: TGTGCTCTTGGGGGAAAGGCGTCTGCTGGGGTCGGTAAACTCATCTTT. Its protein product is CALGGKASAGVGKLIF.

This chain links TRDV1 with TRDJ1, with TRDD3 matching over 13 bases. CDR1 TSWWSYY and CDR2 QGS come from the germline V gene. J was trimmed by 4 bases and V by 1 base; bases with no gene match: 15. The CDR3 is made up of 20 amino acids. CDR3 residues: CALGEPLPPQLGDTVDKLIF. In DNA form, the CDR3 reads TGTGCTCTTGGGGAACCCCTACCCCCCCAACTGGGGGATACGGTCGATAAACTCATCTTT.

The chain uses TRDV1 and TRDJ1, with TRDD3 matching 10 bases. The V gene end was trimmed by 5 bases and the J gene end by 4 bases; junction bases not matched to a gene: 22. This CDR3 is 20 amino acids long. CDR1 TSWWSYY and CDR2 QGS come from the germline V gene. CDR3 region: CALGTLEAAYWGITFDKLIF. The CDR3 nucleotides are TGTGCTCTTGGGACCCTCGAGGCCGCCTACTGGGGGATTACGTTCGATAAACTCATCTTT.